Listed below are T cell receptor beta chains from one sample, sequenced in a study of shared clonotypes between healthy human individuals. Repertoires were generated with immunoSEQ multiplex PCR, while TCRdb's copy carries only in-frame clones and drops some. The sample carries some 500,000 clones, approximately 79% recorded once. Sequencing input: PBMCs. These TCRs come from a woman aged 40 to 50 in good health. Some clones in this sample may be carry-over from other donors' samples. The CDR3 runs from the conserved cysteine through the conserved F or W. Each record gives: V gene, CDR3 protein.

>TRBV5-8
CASSGGLAGGPAKNIQYF
>TRBV14
CASSPLTGFGIQYF
>TRBV30
CAWSAVSGTYEQYF
>TRBV29-1
CSVEVSGTGLGQYF
>TRBV11-1
CASTKPGAYTEAFF
>TRBV7-2
CASSLGDGETQYF
>TRBV7-3
CASSSGAGRGADTQYF
>TRBV7-9
CASSFGGSYGYTF
>TRBV5-1
CASSQSPIQLNTEAFF
>TRBV25-1
CASSGSDFAGELFF
>TRBV7-8
CASSLDRDTEAFF
>TRBV18
CASSEQGGGNTEAFF
>TRBV4-1
CASSLSGTSGRETQYF
>TRBV4-1
CASSHTGRDSSYEQYF
>TRBV4-3
CASSQGLAAYNEQFF
>TRBV29-1
CSVEEGGTDTQYF
>TRBV5-5
CASSLGQRGYNEQFF
>TRBV10-3
CAISESLTGEAGELFF
>TRBV4-3
CASSQDREDGYTF
>TRBV11-3
CASSNRDFSGGELFF
>TRBV7-9
CASSLGIMVSETQYF
>TRBV9
CASSVEGRGTETQYF
>TRBV28
CASSLGRNTEAFF
>TRBV20-1
CSALQAPLGIF
>TRBV7-3
CASSPGSYNEQFF
>TRBV2
CASSGGLADTDTQYF
>TRBV21-1
CASSKPGTRRLGLETQYF
>TRBV5-6
CASRPGPSSYNEQFF
>TRBV5-1
CASSLLGTNTGELFF
>TRBV5-1
CASSQGQVKETQYF
>TRBV6-5
CASSYSTTAGYGYTF
>TRBV29-1
CSATPGPDTQYF
>TRBV2
CASSEAYEQYF
>TRBV2
CASSDALGVVYEQYF